This entry lists 7 T cell receptor beta chains sequenced from one sample in a study of human T cells and chemical hapten exposure. Unique molecular identifiers were affixed to discrete cDNA molecules within the library. TCRdb re-called the reads through MiXCR, storing one row per CDR3 protein. This table has 2,000 or so distinct CDR3 sequences, approximately 53% appearing once. Regarding treatment: therapeutic diphenylcyclopropenone sensitization with weekly scalp DPC. Sequenced material: whole blood, taken before DPC sensitization or 2, 6, or about 24 weeks after (not recorded which). The receptor set was obtained from an adult with alopecia areata. Some clones in this sample may be carry-over from other donors' samples. This table probably holds off-target reads from a library built for another chain.

The chain has TRBV4-1 and TRBJ2-4; 7 bases map to TRBD1. V dropped 4 bases and J dropped 1; count of bases not matched to a gene: 13. This CDR3 has 18 amino acids. CDR1 is MGHRA and CDR2 is YSYEKL in the germline V gene. The CDR3 loop reads CASSRFDQTGVAKNIQYF. CDR3 nucleotides: TGCGCCAGCAGCCGATTCGATCAAACAGGGGTGGCCAAAAACATTCAGTACTTC.

This clonotype showed up just a few times. The rearrangement uses TRBV5-1 and TRBJ1-1; D is uncertain. Germline CDR1 SGHRS, CDR2 YFSETQ. This CDR3 contains 13 residues. V was shortened by 4 bases and J by 6 bases, with 13 bases between the two germline ends. CDR3 residues: CASSRERGAEAFF. CDR3 DNA: TGCGCCAGCAGCCGGGAAAGAGGCGCTGAAGCTTTCTTT.

The chain carries TRBV27 and TRBJ2-5; 13 positions agree with TRBD2. Germline V lookup: CDR1 MNHEY, CDR2 SMNVEV (reference sequence). The CDR3 is 16 residues long. V dropped 5 bases and J dropped 5; count of bases not matched to a gene: 8. CDR3: CASSPGLAGLGETQYF. CDR3 in DNA: TGTGCCAGCAGTCCGGGACTAGCGGGGCTCGGGGAGACCCAGTACTTC.

The chain carries TRBV3-1 and TRBJ2-3, with unresolved D. The CDR3 is 13 residues long. V was shortened by 5 bases and J by 6 bases, with 12 bases between the two germline ends. Germline V gives CDR1 LGHDT, CDR2 YNNKEL (reference sequence). The CDR3 sequence: CASSFRQWDTQYF. DNA for the CDR3: TGTGCCAGCAGCTTTCGCCAGTGGGATACGCAGTATTTT.

The V gene is TRBV19, the J gene TRBJ2-1; either TRBD1 or TRBD2 may fit D (5 bases each). The V end was cut by 11 bases, the J end by 9 bases, with 11 bases between. Germline CDR1 is LNHDA and CDR2 is SQIVND (reference sequence). The CDR3 loop spans 10 amino acids. For the CDR3, the DNA is TGTGCCGTAAGTGGGGGTGAGCAGTTCTTC. Translation: CAVSGGEQFF.

This clonotype was seen a handful of times. The genes are TRBV12-3 or TRBV12-4 and TRBJ1-3; D remains ambiguous. This CDR3 is 14 amino acids long. V was cut by 3 bases and J by 1 base, with 7 bases left in between. Written as DNA, the CDR3 is TGTGCCAGCAGTTTTGTTCAATCTGGAAACACCATATATTTT. As protein: CASSFVQSGNTIYF.

In its sample, this clonotype was seen a few times. The V and J genes are TRBV7-2 and TRBJ2-3; D is unresolved. The CDR3 sequence is 15 residues long. The V and J ends lost 3 bases and 3 bases respectively, with 13 bases between them. CDR1 and CDR2 from the germline V gene are SGHTA and FQGNSA. The CDR3 here is CASSFGRGETDTQYF. The CDR3 DNA sequence: TGTGCCAGCAGCTTTGGGCGCGGTGAGACAGATACGCAGTATTTT.